The 29 T cell receptor beta chains below all came from one sample that was sequenced in a study of cytomegalovirus exposure and HLA in healthy donors. PCR amplification relied on 60 Vbeta primers (plus 13 Jbeta primers). Data came from immunoSEQ multiplex PCR; TCRdb stores just in-frame clones and leaves some out. The repertoire includes roughly 220,000 clones, under 80% of them detected once, and less than 2% sits in the top ten. Sequenced material: PBMCs. The source is a woman in her 30s in good health and CMV-seronegative.

This CDR3 is CASSPLEDSNYGYTF. CDR3 in DNA: TGTGCCAGCAGCCCCCTTGAGGACTCTAACTATGGCTACACCTTC. The rearrangement uses TRBV7-9 and TRBJ1-2; D not resolved. The CDR3 is 15 amino acids. Trimming cost V 5 bases and J 0 bases, with 13 bases left between them. The germline V gene has CDR1 SEHNR and CDR2 FQNEAQ (reference sequence).

The CDR3 loop reads CSVGVPFGGGYTF. The CDR3 DNA reads TGCAGCGTTGGAGTCCCCTTTGGAGGTGGCTACACCTTC. The rearrangement uses TRBV29-1 and TRBJ1-2; D not resolved. Germline V gene sequence: CDR1 SQVTM, CDR2 ANQGSEA. V dropped 4 bases and J dropped 7 bases, with 16 bases sitting between them. The CDR3 extends over 13 amino acids.

There are a few counts of this clone. V usage is TRBV30 and J usage is TRBJ2-1; 9 bases align to TRBD2. Losses at the gene ends were 7 bases for V and 6 bases for J; bases not matched to a gene: 13. Germline CDR1 GTSNPN, CDR2 SVGIG (reference sequence). This CDR3 is built from 15 residues. For the CDR3, the DNA is TGTGCCTCCACGGGGACTAGCCCTTACGTCAATGAGCAGTTCTTC. Its translation: CASTGTSPYVNEQFF.

The genes are TRBV16 and TRBJ1-2; 8 positions match TRBD1. The V gene's germline CDR1 is KGHSY and CDR2 FQNENV. The CDR3 is made up of 15 amino acids. The V segment lost 0 bases and the J segment 7 bases; nucleotides outside the gene matches: 7. CDR3 in DNA: TGTGCCAGCAGCCAATCGATCCGGACAGGGTTTGGCTACACCTTC. This codes for CASSQSIRTGFGYTF.

J is TRBJ1-1 and V is TRBV7-8; D is perhaps TRBD1 (6 bases). The V gene lost 8 bases and the J gene lost 1 base, with 14 bases spanning the gap. The CDR3 is 14 amino acids. The V gene's germline CDR1 is SGHVS and CDR2 FQNEAQ. In DNA, the CDR3 is TGTGCCAGCCGGGACACTCCGTCGAACACTGAAGCTTTCTTT. Encoded protein: CASRDTPSNTEAFF.

The chain combines TRBV7-3 with TRBJ2-1, with a tentative D call TRBD2 (5 bases). Trimming cost V 3 bases and J 5 bases, with 14 bases left between them. The CDR3 is 15 residues long. The germline V gene has CDR1 SGHTA and CDR2 FQGTGA. CDR3 sequence: CASSFNQPGNNEQFF. The CDR3 nucleotides read TGTGCCAGCAGCTTCAACCAACCCGGGAACAATGAGCAGTTCTTC.

This chain joins TRBV9 and TRBJ2-7; no reliable D call. V dropped 1 base and J dropped 2 bases, with 10 bases sitting between them. The CDR3 loop spans 14 amino acids. Per germline, CDR1 SGDLS and CDR2 YYNGEE. The CDR3 region is CASSVTRTPYEQYF. CDR3 DNA sequence: TGTGCCAGCAGCGTAACACGTACCCCCTACGAGCAGTACTTC.

The CDR3: CASSSQGALGETQYF. The CDR3 DNA follows: TGTGCCAGCAGCTCACAGGGGGCGCTGGGGGAGACCCAGTACTTC. The V gene is TRBV11-2, the J gene TRBJ2-5; 9 bases fit TRBD1. The V and J ends lost 4 bases and 5 bases, in that order; junction bases with no gene match: 8. CDR3 size: 15 residues. CDR1 and CDR2 from the germline V gene are SGHAT and FQNNGV.

V is TRBV6-5 and J is TRBJ2-2, with D tentatively TRBD1 (6 bases). Germline V lookup: CDR1 MNHEY, CDR2 SVGAGI. V lost 6 bases, J lost 2 bases, and 13 bases lay in between. CDR3 length equals 15 residues. CDR3: CASRPGTTNTGELFF. The CDR3 DNA reads TGTGCCAGCAGACCCGGGACAACAAACACCGGGGAGCTGTTTTTT.

The V gene is TRBV7-4, the J gene TRBJ1-3; no definite D call. CDR3 length: 15 amino acids. CDR1 is SGHVT, CDR2 SQSDAQ, per germline. Trimming left V 2 bases short and J 2 bases short, with 10 bases between. The CDR3 DNA reads as TGTGCCAGCAGCTTAAGGTCCGGGACTGGAAACACCATATATTTT. Its protein product is CASSLRSGTGNTIYF.

The V gene is TRBV6-1, the J gene TRBJ1-4, with D maybe TRBD1 (6 bases). The CDR3 extends over 13 amino acids. V lost 6 bases and J lost 6, with 11 bases in between. Germline CDR1 reads MNHNS; CDR2 reads SASEGT. CDR3 bases: TGTGCCAGCAGCCAACAGGGAGATGAAAAACTGTTTTTT. Protein product: CASSQQGDEKLFF.

The chain recombines TRBV30 with TRBJ1-1, with D maybe TRBD1 (6 bases). Germline assignment: CDR1 GTSNPN and CDR2 SVGIG (reference sequence). The V end was cut by 3 bases, the J end by 2 bases, with 10 bases between. This CDR3 contains 13 residues. CDR3 amino acids: CAWRTGGNTEAFF. The DNA of the CDR3 is TGTGCCTGGAGGACGGGGGGCAACACTGAAGCTTTCTTT.

V and J are TRBV7-8 and TRBJ2-7, with D perhaps matching TRBD1 (6 bases). Germline-derived CDR1 and CDR2 are SGHVS and FQNEAQ. V lost 2 bases and J lost 3, with 14 bases in between. The CDR3 length is 15 residues. The CDR3: CASSLQGIDGYEQYF. The CDR3 DNA reads as TGTGCCAGCAGCTTACAGGGGATCGATGGCTACGAGCAGTACTTC.

The chain joins TRBV7-2 to TRBJ2-5; weak D call: TRBD1 (5 bases). The CDR3 runs to 17 residues. Germline values: CDR1 SGHTA, CDR2 FQGNSA. Trimming took off 5 bases at V and 0 bases at J, with 19 bases between the two ends. The CDR3 reads CASSQGSGLSNQETQYF. The CDR3 DNA reads TGTGCCAGCAGCCAGGGTTCAGGGCTATCAAACCAAGAGACCCAGTACTTC.

This clone has ten or more counts. A read error may produce the germline difference seen at one junction end. V and J are TRBV6-5 and TRBJ1-1; D ambiguous. This CDR3 region has 13 residues. In germline, CDR1 is MNHEY, CDR2 SVGAGI. CDR3 sequence reads: CASSDSYSTEAFF. CDR3 sequence (DNA): TGTGCCAGCAGTGACTCTTACAGCACTGAAGCTTTCTTT.

This clone was observed once. In the same sample, other DNA sequences code for this CDR3. The rearrangement links TRBV6-5 to TRBJ1-1; D not certain. Trimming took off 0 bases at V and 0 bases at J, with 8 bases between the two ends. The CDR3 consists of 15 residues. Germline V lookup: CDR1 MNHEY, CDR2 SVGAGI. The CDR3 protein is CASSYSGGVNTEAFF. The DNA for the CDR3 is TGTGCCAGCAGTTACTCGGGAGGAGTGAACACTGAAGCTTTCTTT.

The V and J genes are TRBV30 and TRBJ2-6; no definite D call. Germline V gives CDR1 GTSNPN, CDR2 SVGIG (reference sequence). Trimming left V 0 bases short and J 0 bases short, with 12 bases between. The CDR3 consists of 17 residues. The CDR3 spells CAWSVRRVRSGANVLTF. The CDR3 DNA sequence: TGTGCCTGGAGTGTACGACGGGTCCGCTCTGGGGCCAACGTCCTGACTTTC.

The J gene is TRBJ2-5, the V gene TRBV6-5; 7 bases are a match to TRBD2. CDR3 length equals 15 residues. Germline-derived CDR1 and CDR2 are MNHEY and SVGAGI. V shed 4 bases, J shed 5 bases, and the junction held 10 bases outside the gene matches. CDR3 loop: CASSLSAREEETQYF. CDR3 nucleotides: TGTGCCAGCAGTTTGTCAGCCCGGGAGGAGGAGACCCAGTACTTC.

The J gene is TRBJ1-5, the V gene TRBV13; D gene unclear. V dropped 3 bases and J dropped 5 bases, with 14 bases sitting between them. Germline V gives CDR1 PRHDT, CDR2 FYEKMQ (reference sequence). CDR3 size: 15 residues. This CDR3 reads CASSFGLSSDQPQHF. The CDR3, as DNA: TGTGCCAGCAGCTTCGGTCTCTCGTCGGATCAGCCCCAGCATTTT.

In nucleotides, the CDR3 is TGTGCCAGCAGTGAATGGAGCCAGAACACTGAAGCTTTCTTT. This encodes CASSEWSQNTEAFF. The rearrangement uses TRBV2 and TRBJ1-1; no reliable D call. V dropped 2 bases and J dropped 1 base, with 8 bases sitting between them. CDR1 and CDR2 from the germline V gene are SNHLY and FYNNEI. The CDR3 runs to 14 residues. Drawing the rest from reference TRBV2 and TRBJ1-1, the complete variable domain is EPEVTQTPSHQVTQMGQEVILRCVPISNHLYFYWYRQILGQKVEFLVSFYNNEISEKSEIFDDQFSVERPDGSNFTLKIRSTKLEDSAMYFCASSEWSQNTEAFFGQGTRLTVV.

The V call is TRBV19, the J call TRBJ1-1, with D perhaps matching TRBD1 (5 bases). Germline lookup yields CDR1 LNHDA and CDR2 SQIVND (reference sequence). Between the trimmed V and J ends, which lost 5 bases and 1 base, there was a span of 17 bases. This CDR3 has 16 residues. CDR3 DNA: TGTGCCAGTAGTTTGGTTGGGACTGCTTCGAACACTGAAGCTTTCTTT. Protein: CASSLVGTASNTEAFF.

This clone was seen only once. V gene TRBV20-1 combines with J gene TRBJ1-1; D uncertain. Per the germline V gene, CDR1 is DFQATT and CDR2 is SNEGSKA (reference sequence). The CDR3 consists of 11 residues. Trimming pared 0 bases from V and 8 bases from J, leaving 7 bases between. DNA for the CDR3: TGCAGTGCTAGAGAGGGCAGAGAAGCTTTCTTT. It yields the protein CSAREGREAFF.

Only a few counts were recorded for this clone. The J gene is TRBJ2-5, the V gene TRBV5-1; D may be TRBD1 (6 bases). This CDR3 has 14 amino acids. V lost 4 bases and J 2 bases, leaving 12 bases between the germline ends. The germline gives CDR1 SGHRS, CDR2 YFSETQ. CDR3 nucleotides: TGCGCCAGCAGCATCCAGGGACAACAAGAGACCCAGTACTTC. Translating gives CASSIQGQQETQYF.

The rearrangement joins TRBV6-6 to TRBJ2-2, with D perhaps TRBD2 (6 bases). V lost 9 bases, J lost 4 bases, and 12 bases lay in between. The length of the CDR3 is 13 residues. Looked up from germline, CDR1 is MNHNY and CDR2 is SVGAGI (reference sequence). This CDR3 is CASRRDSTGELFF. The CDR3 DNA reads TGTGCCAGTCGGAGGGATAGCACCGGGGAGCTGTTTTTT.

V and J are TRBV9 and TRBJ1-1, with D perhaps matching TRBD1 (6 bases). V was clipped by 0 bases and J by 1 base, with 16 bases between them. This CDR3 comprises 17 residues. Looked up from germline, CDR1 is SGDLS and CDR2 is YYNGEE. The chain's CDR3 is CASSVAVEGRGNTEAFF. CDR3 DNA sequence: TGTGCCAGCAGCGTAGCTGTGGAAGGCAGGGGGAACACTGAAGCTTTCTTT.

The V gene is TRBV29-1, the J gene TRBJ2-2; weak D call: TRBD2 (6 bases). Looked up from germline, CDR1 is SQVTM and CDR2 is ANQGSEA. The CDR3 loop spans 13 amino acids. With 1 base removed from V and 5 bases from J, the gap between germline ends came to 8 bases. CDR3 nucleotide sequence: TGCAGCGTTGAAGGGGGGGTAACCGGGGAGCTGTTTTTT. Translating it yields CSVEGGVTGELFF.

CDR3 region: CASSLGSRGMNTEAFF. CDR3 in DNA: TGTGCCAGCAGCTTAGGGAGTCGGGGAATGAACACTGAAGCTTTCTTT. This sequence joins TRBV7-9 and TRBJ1-1, with D unresolved. Germline V gene lookup returns CDR1 SEHNR and CDR2 FQNEAQ (reference sequence). V lost 1 base to trimming and J lost 0 bases, with 12 bases between them. The CDR3 extends over 16 amino acids.

The chain has TRBV19 and TRBJ2-7, with D maybe TRBD1 (6 bases). Trimming left V 3 bases short and J 4 bases short, with 13 bases between. CDR3 size: 14 residues. Germline CDR1 LNHDA, CDR2 SQIVND (reference sequence). CDR3 amino acids: CASSIADRRYEQYF. CDR3 nucleotide sequence: TGTGCCAGTAGTATCGCCGACAGGCGGTACGAGCAGTACTTC.

The rearrangement links TRBV4-1 to TRBJ1-4, with D perhaps matching TRBD1 (5 bases). The CDR3 sequence is 13 residues long. The germline CDR1 and CDR2 sequences are MGHRA and YSYEKL. Trimming removed 7 bases at V and 7 bases at J, with 13 bases between. DNA of the CDR3: TGCGCCAGCACTTCATGGGGGGGTGAAAAACTGTTTTTT. Translating gives CASTSWGGEKLFF.